These 11 T cell receptor beta chains came from one sample sequenced in a study of blood T cell repertoires in COVID-19. Profiling relied on immunoSEQ multiplex PCR, and the TCRdb table lists in-frame clones only, not all of them. The sample comprises around 400,000 clones, roughly 86% of which are singletons, and 2.3% rests with the top ten. Sequenced material: peripheral blood. These TCRs come from a woman aged 60-75 years with COVID-19, enrolled during active disease.

The sample holds a few counts of this clone. The rearrangement uses TRBV7-8 and TRBJ1-2; D call uncertain. CDR1 SGHVS and CDR2 FQNEAQ come from the germline V gene. Between the trimmed V and J ends, which lost 1 base and 8 bases, there was a span of 17 bases. CDR3 size: 15 residues. The CDR3 loop is CASSLVARLTGGYTF. CDR3 coding DNA: TGTGCCAGCAGCTTAGTTGCCAGGCTCACGGGGGGCTACACCTTC.

This sequence joins TRBV2 and TRBJ1-5, with 8 bases fitting TRBD1. Germline V gene sequence: CDR1 SNHLY, CDR2 FYNNEI. V lost 6 bases to trimming and J lost 7 bases; unmatched junction nucleotides: 11. This CDR3 has 15 residues. CDR3 region: CASSGAGGEGQPQHF. The CDR3 DNA reads TGTGCCAGCAGCGGGGCAGGGGGCGAAGGGCAGCCCCAGCATTTT.

The chain links TRBV18 to TRBJ2-2, with 9 positions matching TRBD1. The V gene end was trimmed by 2 bases and the J gene end by 4 bases; junction bases not matched to a gene: 2. CDR1 and CDR2 from the germline V gene are KGHSH and LQKENI. The CDR3 loop spans 15 amino acids. Written as DNA, the CDR3 is TGTGCCAGCTCACCAGTGACAGGGGGCACCGGGGAGCTGTTTTTT. Its translation is CASSPVTGGTGELFF.

The CDR3 here is CASGPQGDPNYGYTF. The CDR3 DNA sequence: TGTGCCAGCGGGCCGCAGGGTGACCCCAACTATGGCTACACCTTC. The chain employs TRBV6-4 and TRBJ1-2; D possibly corresponds to TRBD1 (5 bases). The CDR3 has 15 amino acids. Germline V gene sequence: CDR1 MRHNA, CDR2 SNTAGT. With 8 bases removed from V and 2 bases from J, the gap between germline ends came to 18 bases.

This chain joins TRBV28 and TRBJ2-7, with D possibly matching TRBD2 (5 bases). V was pared by 9 bases and J by 4 bases, with 19 bases between. The germline CDR1 and CDR2 sequences are MDHEN and SYDVKM. The length of the CDR3 is 14 residues. In DNA form, the CDR3 reads TGTGCCAGTCTTCCCCCCAGCGGAGGATACGAGCAGTACTTC. Translation gives CASLPPSGGYEQYF.

This clone was observed a handful of times. The rearrangement joins TRBV7-8 to TRBJ1-2; possible D gene TRBD1, 6 bases. Deletions cut 5 bases from V and 5 bases from J, with 15 bases between. The CDR3 totals 14 residues. Germline CDR1 is SGHVS and CDR2 is FQNEAQ. The CDR3 DNA sequence: TGTGCCAGCAGCCCCCCCCGGGGGGCATATGGCTACACCTTC. Encoded protein: CASSPPRGAYGYTF.

This sequence joins TRBV9 and TRBJ2-3; 9 bases agree with TRBD1. Germline CDR1 and CDR2: SGDLS and YYNGEE. Losses at the gene ends were 1 base for V and 0 bases for J; bases not matched to a gene: 3. There are 16 residues in the CDR3. CDR3 region: CASSVSQGASTDTQYF. CDR3 DNA sequence: TGTGCCAGCAGCGTATCACAGGGGGCTAGCACAGATACGCAGTATTTT.

The rearrangement links TRBV25-1 to TRBJ2-5; 13 positions agree with TRBD2. Per the germline V gene, CDR1 is MGHDK and CDR2 is SYGVNS. This CDR3 is 15 amino acids long. The V gene end was trimmed by 6 bases and the J gene end by 5 bases; junction bases not matched to a gene: 6. The CDR3 loop is CASSRTSGGAETQYF. The CDR3 region has the DNA TGTGCCAGCAGCCGTACTAGCGGGGGGGCTGAGACCCAGTACTTC.

DNA of the CDR3: TGTGCCAGCAGCTGGGGGACAGGTGGCAATCAGCCCCAGCATTTT. This encodes CASSWGTGGNQPQHF. The V and J genes are TRBV11-2 and TRBJ1-5; the match to TRBD1 covers 8 bases. Germline loops: CDR1 SGHAT, CDR2 FQNNGV. The CDR3 is 15 residues long. Unmatched junction bases numbered 4, after V lost 4 bases and J lost 2 bases.

This clone showed up just a few times. The rearrangement joins TRBV6-1 to TRBJ1-5, with 7 bases identical to TRBD1. CDR3 length: 14 residues. Trimming cost V 1 base and J 6 bases; bases outside gene matches: 3. The germline CDR1 and CDR2 sequences are MNHNS and SASEGT. CDR3 nucleotide sequence: TGTGCCAGCAGTGAAGAGGGGGCAGGTCAGCCCCAGCATTTT. Its translation: CASSEEGAGQPQHF.

The gene calls are TRBV6-1 and TRBJ2-5, with a possible D match to TRBD2 (5 bases). Germline-derived CDR1 and CDR2 are MNHNS and SASEGT. This CDR3 is built from 14 residues. Trimming left V 0 bases short and J 5 bases short, with 10 bases between. CDR3 in DNA: TGTGCCAGCAGTGAAGCGGGGAGTCAGGAGACCCAGTACTTC. Its protein product is CASSEAGSQETQYF.